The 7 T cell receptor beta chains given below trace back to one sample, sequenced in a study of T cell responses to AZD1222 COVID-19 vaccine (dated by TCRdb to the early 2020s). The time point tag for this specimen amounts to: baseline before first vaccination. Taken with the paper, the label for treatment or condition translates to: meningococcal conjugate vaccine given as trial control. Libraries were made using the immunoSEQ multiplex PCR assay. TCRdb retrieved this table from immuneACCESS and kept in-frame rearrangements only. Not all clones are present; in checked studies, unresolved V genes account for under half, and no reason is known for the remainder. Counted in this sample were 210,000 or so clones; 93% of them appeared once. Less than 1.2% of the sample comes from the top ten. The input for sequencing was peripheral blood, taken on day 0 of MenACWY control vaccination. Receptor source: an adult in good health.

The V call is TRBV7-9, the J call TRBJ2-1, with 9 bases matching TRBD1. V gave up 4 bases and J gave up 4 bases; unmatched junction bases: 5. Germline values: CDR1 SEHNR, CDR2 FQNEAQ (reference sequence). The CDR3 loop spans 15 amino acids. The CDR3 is CASSSRDRDYNEQFF. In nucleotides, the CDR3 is TGTGCCAGCAGCTCCCGGGACAGGGATTACAATGAGCAGTTCTTC.

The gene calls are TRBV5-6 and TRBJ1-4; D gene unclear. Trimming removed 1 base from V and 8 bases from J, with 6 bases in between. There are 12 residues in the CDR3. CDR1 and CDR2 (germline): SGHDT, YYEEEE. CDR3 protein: CASSLWGEKLFF. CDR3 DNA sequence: TGTGCCAGCAGCTTGTGGGGAGAAAAACTGTTTTTT.

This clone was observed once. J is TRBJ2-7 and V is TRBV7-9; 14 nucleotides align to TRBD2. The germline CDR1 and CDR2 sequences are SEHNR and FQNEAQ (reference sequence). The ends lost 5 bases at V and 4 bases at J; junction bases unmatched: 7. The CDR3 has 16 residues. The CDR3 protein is CASSLSGLAGGYEQYF. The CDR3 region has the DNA TGTGCCAGCAGCCTTAGCGGACTAGCGGGGGGATACGAGCAGTACTTC.

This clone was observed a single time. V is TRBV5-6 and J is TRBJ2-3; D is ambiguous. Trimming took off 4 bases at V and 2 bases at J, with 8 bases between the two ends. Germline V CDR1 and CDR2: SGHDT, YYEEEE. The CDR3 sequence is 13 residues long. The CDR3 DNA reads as TGTGCCAGCAGCCCACCAACCACAGATACGCAGTATTTT. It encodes CASSPPTTDTQYF.

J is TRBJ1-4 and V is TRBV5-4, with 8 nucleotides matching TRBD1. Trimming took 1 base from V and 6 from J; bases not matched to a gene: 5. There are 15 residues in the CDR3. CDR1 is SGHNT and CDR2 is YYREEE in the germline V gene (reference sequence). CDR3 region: CASSLKGQVYEKLFF. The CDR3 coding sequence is TGTGCCAGCAGCTTGAAGGGACAGGTCTATGAAAAACTGTTTTTT.

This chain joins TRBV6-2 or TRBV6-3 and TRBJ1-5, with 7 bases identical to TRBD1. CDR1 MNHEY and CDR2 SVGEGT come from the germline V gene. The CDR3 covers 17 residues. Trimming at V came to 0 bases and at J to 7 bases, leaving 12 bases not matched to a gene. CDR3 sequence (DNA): TGTGCCAGCAGTTACTCTTCCCGGGACAGATTTGTGCAGCCCCAGCATTTT. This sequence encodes CASSYSSRDRFVQPQHF.

Here the CDR3 DNA reads TGTGCCAGCAGTTCCCTCGCGGGGGGGCGTAATGAGCAGTTCTTC. It is translated as CASSSLAGGRNEQFF. V gene TRBV28 combines with J gene TRBJ2-1, with 9 bases identical to TRBD2. Germline values: CDR1 MDHEN, CDR2 SYDVKM. The V segment lost 4 bases and the J segment 7 bases; nucleotides outside the gene matches: 8. This CDR3 contains 15 residues.